This T cell receptor beta chain was found in a study of cytomegalovirus exposure and HLA in healthy donors. With 60 Vbeta and 13 Jbeta primers, the PCR was carried out. Here immunoSEQ multiplex PCR was the method, and the copy in TCRdb shows in-frame clones only, minus some. The table includes under 200,000 clones, 55% to 80% detected once. Specimen: PBMCs. This TCR came from a woman younger than 35 in good health and CMV-seropositive.

The DNA of the CDR3 is TGTGCCAGCAGGACAGGGGCGCGGGAGACCCAGTACTTC. This gives the protein CASRTGARETQYF. The chain uses TRBV6-5 and TRBJ2-5; 8 nucleotides line up with TRBD1. The CDR3 extends over 13 amino acids. The J segment lost 5 bases and the V segment lost 6 bases, leaving 5 bases of the junction unmatched. Germline CDR1 MNHEY, CDR2 SVGAGI.